This TCR beta chain was identified during a study of cytomegalovirus exposure and HLA in healthy donors. In the study overall: There were about 85 million unique TCRs (from HLA-typed donors) in an early data release. Study results and caveats: Certain sequence variants were highly shared and formed a cluster, and this cluster was likely a sequencing artifact. Earlier analysis found most TCR beta V segments productive about 90% or about 30% of the time.

Concerning this clone itself: What it binds is unknown. Germline is not matched at one junction end, which may reflect a read error.

The PCR ran on 60 Vbeta and 13 Jbeta primers. TCRdb's copy holds only in-frame clones and misses some; the assay was immunoSEQ multiplex PCR. In the table there are some 85,000 clones, 84% of which are singletons. This TCR derives from a young man in good health and CMV-seronegative. The sample comprised PBMCs.

Here the CDR3 reads CASSLGLNVQFF. The CDR3 DNA sequence: TGTGCCAGCAGCTTGGGACTAAATGTGCAGTTCTTC. The chain has TRBV7-2 and TRBJ2-1; 7 bases fit TRBD2. The CDR3 sequence is 12 residues long. Germline CDR1 SGHTA, CDR2 FQGNSA.